The next 21 T cell receptor beta chains were all read from a single sample in a study of shared clonotypes between healthy human individuals. Clones were sequenced by immunoSEQ multiplex PCR, and TCRdb holds only the in-frame ones, with some missing. The sample shows roughly 1,500,000 clones, approximately 98.5% of them seen only once. Source material: naive CD4+ T cells sorted from blood. Subset reported: CD45RA+ positively selected. Receptor source: a young man in good health.

The chain uses TRBV25-1 and TRBJ1-1; maybe TRBD1 (5 bases). V was shortened by 5 bases and J by 3 bases, with 13 bases between the two germline ends. This CDR3 is built from 14 residues. Germline assignment: CDR1 MGHDK and CDR2 SYGVNS. Written as DNA, the CDR3 is TGTGCCAGCAGTCCGATAGGGGCATACACTGAAGCTTTCTTT. This gives the protein CASSPIGAYTEAFF.

CDR3 nucleotide sequence: TGTGCCAGCAGCACGGGACTAGCGGGAGGAAGTAATGAGCAGTACTTC. It translates to CASSTGLAGGSNEQYF. The chain uses TRBV7-6 and TRBJ2-7; 15 positions match TRBD2. V was pared by 5 bases and J by 7 bases, with 9 bases of the junction left unmatched. Germline CDR1 SGHVS, CDR2 FNYEAQ. The CDR3 covers 16 residues. The full variable domain, with the rest looked up from reference TRBV7-6 and TRBJ2-7, is GAGVSQSPRYKVTKRGQDVALRCDPISGHVSLYWYRQALGQGPEFLTYFNYEAQQDKSGLPNDRFSAERPEGSISTLTIQRTEQRDSAMYRCASSTGLAGGSNEQYFGPGTRLTVT.

A note on this clone: Other DNA sequences within the sample encode an identical CDR3. This rearrangement joins TRBV7-9 to TRBJ1-3; D is undetermined. This CDR3 comprises 14 residues. Germline V gene data show CDR1 as SEHNR and CDR2 as FQNEAQ (reference sequence). Trimming stripped 1 base from V and 0 bases from J, with 4 bases between. CDR3 loop: CASSLEGSGNTIYF. DNA for the CDR3: TGTGCCAGCAGCTTAGAGGGCTCTGGAAACACCATATATTTT. Full variable domain (missing parts from reference TRBV7-9 and TRBJ1-3): DTGVSQNPRHKITKRGQNVTFRCDPISEHNRLYWYRQTLGQGPEFLTYFQNEAQLEKSRLLSDRFSAERPKGSFSTLEIQRTEQGDSAMYLCASSLEGSGNTIYFGEGSWLTVV.

The rearrangement joins TRBV19 to TRBJ2-7; 8 nucleotides match TRBD2. V lost 6 bases and J lost 1; bases outside the gene matches: 8. Germline CDR1 and CDR2: LNHDA and SQIVND (reference sequence). This CDR3 has 15 amino acids. CDR3 DNA sequence: TGTGCCAGTAGCCTCTCCGCGGGAGGTTCCTACGAGCAGTACTTC. Its protein product is CASSLSAGGSYEQYF.

V and J are TRBV29-1 and TRBJ2-2; TRBD1 agrees at 9 bases. J gave up 6 bases and V 4 bases, and 9 bases lay outside the gene matches. Germline V CDR1 and CDR2: SQVTM, ANQGSEA. The length of the CDR3 is 15 residues. CDR3: CSVGGGDRAAGELFF. The CDR3 DNA follows: TGCAGCGTTGGGGGTGGGGACAGGGCGGCCGGGGAGCTGTTTTTT.

The genes are TRBV27 and TRBJ2-7; no definite D call. This CDR3 has 14 amino acids. Trimming removed 2 bases from V and 2 bases from J, with 10 bases in between. Germline V gene lookup returns CDR1 MNHEY and CDR2 SMNVEV (reference sequence). CDR3 loop: CASSLHGEPYEQYF. The CDR3 DNA reads as TGTGCCAGCAGTTTACATGGAGAACCCTACGAGCAGTACTTC.

This chain connects TRBV7-8 to TRBJ2-7, with D tentatively TRBD2 (5 bases). The germline CDR1 and CDR2 sequences are SGHVS and FQNEAQ. The V gene lost 5 bases and the J gene lost 3 bases, with 11 bases spanning the gap. The CDR3 loop spans 13 amino acids. CDR3 in amino acids: CASSLRTFYEQYF. In nucleotides, the CDR3 is TGTGCCAGCAGCCTAAGGACTTTCTACGAGCAGTACTTC.

The rearrangement links TRBV28 to TRBJ2-7; D unclear. The CDR3 loop spans 18 amino acids. V lost 6 bases, J lost 0 bases, and 24 bases lay in between. Germline loops: CDR1 MDHEN, CDR2 SYDVKM. The CDR3 DNA follows: TGTGCCAGCAGCTTCCTTCTATCGCCGATGTCCCCCTCCTACGAGCAGTACTTC. The encoded protein is CASSFLLSPMSPSYEQYF.

Regarding this clone: The sample contains more than one DNA sequence encoding this CDR3. The chain combines TRBV7-8 with TRBJ2-3; D uncertain. Deletions cut 4 bases from V and 0 bases from J, with 2 bases between. The germline gives CDR1 SGHVS, CDR2 FQNEAQ. The CDR3 contains 12 residues. In DNA, the CDR3 is TGTGCCAGCAGCTCTAGCACAGATACGCAGTATTTT. It translates to CASSSSTDTQYF.

The chain links TRBV5-1 to TRBJ2-7; 7 bases map to TRBD1. This CDR3 has 14 amino acids. CDR1 is SGHRS and CDR2 is YFSETQ in the germline V gene. V dropped 2 bases and J dropped 3; count of bases not matched to a gene: 5. The CDR3 sequence: CASSFRDSIYEQYF. CDR3 in DNA: TGCGCCAGCAGCTTCCGGGACAGTATCTACGAGCAGTACTTC.

J is TRBJ2-1 and V is TRBV14; D may be TRBD1 or TRBD2 (6 bases each). Looked up from germline, CDR1 is SGHDN and CDR2 is FVKESK. V dropped 4 bases and J dropped 5 bases, with 15 bases sitting between them. The CDR3 is 15 residues long. CDR3 protein: CASSLNWGADNEQFF. CDR3 DNA sequence: TGTGCCAGCAGCCTCAATTGGGGGGCCGACAATGAGCAGTTCTTC.

The chain links TRBV9 to TRBJ2-7, with 14 bases lining up with TRBD2. CDR1 and CDR2 from the germline V gene are SGDLS and YYNGEE. The trim removed 2 bases at V and 7 bases at J, leaving 8 bases unmatched. The CDR3 sequence is 16 residues long. The CDR3 is CASSVGTSGRATEQYF. The CDR3 bases are TGTGCCAGCAGCGTCGGGACTAGCGGGAGAGCTACGGAGCAGTACTTC.

The chain couples TRBV2 to TRBJ2-3; 7 bases agree with TRBD1. In germline, CDR1 is SNHLY, CDR2 FYNNEI. Unmatched junction bases numbered 7, after V lost 6 bases and J lost 4 bases. The CDR3 runs to 14 residues. CDR3 bases: TGTGCCAGCAGCGCCGACAGGGCAGCAGATACGCAGTATTTT. Protein product: CASSADRAADTQYF.

The CDR3 loop is CASSLGGIGRGEEQYF. The CDR3 nucleotides read TGTGCCAGCAGCTTAGGAGGGATCGGGAGAGGGGAGGAGCAGTACTTC. J is TRBJ2-7 and V is TRBV11-2, with D perhaps TRBD2 (6 bases). V shed 1 base and J shed 7 bases, with 20 bases lying between them. CDR3 length: 16 residues. Germline-derived CDR1 and CDR2 are SGHAT and FQNNGV.

The chain combines TRBV28 with TRBJ1-2; 7 bases map to TRBD1. The CDR3 runs 17 residues. Losses at the gene ends were 6 bases for V and 1 base for J; bases not matched to a gene: 14. Germline V lookup: CDR1 MDHEN, CDR2 SYDVKM. The CDR3 coding sequence is TGTGCCAGCAGCACCCTCGGAGGGGACAGAAGTAACTATGGCTACACCTTC. Protein: CASSTLGGDRSNYGYTF.

The chain employs TRBV14 and TRBJ1-3; D is undetermined. The CDR3 is 15 amino acids. The V and J ends lost 4 bases and 0 bases respectively, with 10 bases between them. CDR1 SGHDN and CDR2 FVKESK come from the germline V gene. CDR3 coding DNA: TGTGCCAGCAGCCGCAGTCTAAACTCTGGAAACACCATATATTTT. It translates to CASSRSLNSGNTIYF. Variable domain in full (rest from reference TRBV14 and TRBJ1-3): EAGVTQFPSHSVIEKGQTVTLRCDPISGHDNLYWYRRVMGKEIKFLLHFVKESKQDESGMPNNRFLAERTGGTYSTLKVQPAELEDSGVYFCASSRSLNSGNTIYFGEGSWLTVV.

The chain couples TRBV5-5 to TRBJ1-4; D gene unclear. This CDR3 contains 14 residues. V lost 0 bases, J lost 2 bases, and 5 bases lay in between. CDR1 and CDR2 from the germline V gene are SGHKS and YYEKEE (reference sequence). CDR3 residues: CASSLEGTNEKLFF. Written as DNA, the CDR3 is TGTGCCAGCAGCTTGGAAGGCACTAATGAAAAACTGTTTTTT.

V is TRBV2 and J is TRBJ2-1; TRBD2 agrees at 8 bases. The CDR3 loop spans 11 amino acids. V shed 6 bases and J 10 bases; nucleotides not matched to a gene: 2. Germline V gives CDR1 SNHLY, CDR2 FYNNEI. CDR3 nucleotide sequence: TGTGCCAGCAGATTAGCGGGAGAGCAGTTCTTC. Its translation: CASRLAGEQFF.

V usage is TRBV9 and J usage is TRBJ2-5; D gene unclear. The CDR3 has 15 amino acids. The V gene's germline CDR1 is SGDLS and CDR2 YYNGEE. Trimming removed 0 bases at V and 9 bases at J, with 18 bases between. The CDR3 DNA is TGTGCCAGCAGCGTAGCAGGTACCCTTGATGGTGCCCAGTACTTC. Its protein product is CASSVAGTLDGAQYF.

J is TRBJ2-1 and V is TRBV5-1; 9 positions agree with TRBD2. CDR1 is SGHRS and CDR2 is YFSETQ in the germline V gene. With 5 bases clipped from V and 8 bases from J, the junction kept 14 bases outside the gene matches. The CDR3 totals 16 residues. The CDR3 nucleotides read TGCGCCAGCAGGGGTGACGTGGCTAGCGGGGCGGATGAGCAGTTCTTC. It is translated as CASRGDVASGADEQFF.

The chain is built from TRBV14 and TRBJ2-7; no firm D call. The CDR3 covers 15 residues. V dropped 0 bases and J dropped 0 bases, with 9 bases sitting between them. Germline V gene data show CDR1 as SGHDN and CDR2 as FVKESK. The CDR3 nucleotides read TGTGCCAGCAGCCAAGATCGGCACAGCTCCTACGAGCAGTACTTC. Translated: CASSQDRHSSYEQYF.